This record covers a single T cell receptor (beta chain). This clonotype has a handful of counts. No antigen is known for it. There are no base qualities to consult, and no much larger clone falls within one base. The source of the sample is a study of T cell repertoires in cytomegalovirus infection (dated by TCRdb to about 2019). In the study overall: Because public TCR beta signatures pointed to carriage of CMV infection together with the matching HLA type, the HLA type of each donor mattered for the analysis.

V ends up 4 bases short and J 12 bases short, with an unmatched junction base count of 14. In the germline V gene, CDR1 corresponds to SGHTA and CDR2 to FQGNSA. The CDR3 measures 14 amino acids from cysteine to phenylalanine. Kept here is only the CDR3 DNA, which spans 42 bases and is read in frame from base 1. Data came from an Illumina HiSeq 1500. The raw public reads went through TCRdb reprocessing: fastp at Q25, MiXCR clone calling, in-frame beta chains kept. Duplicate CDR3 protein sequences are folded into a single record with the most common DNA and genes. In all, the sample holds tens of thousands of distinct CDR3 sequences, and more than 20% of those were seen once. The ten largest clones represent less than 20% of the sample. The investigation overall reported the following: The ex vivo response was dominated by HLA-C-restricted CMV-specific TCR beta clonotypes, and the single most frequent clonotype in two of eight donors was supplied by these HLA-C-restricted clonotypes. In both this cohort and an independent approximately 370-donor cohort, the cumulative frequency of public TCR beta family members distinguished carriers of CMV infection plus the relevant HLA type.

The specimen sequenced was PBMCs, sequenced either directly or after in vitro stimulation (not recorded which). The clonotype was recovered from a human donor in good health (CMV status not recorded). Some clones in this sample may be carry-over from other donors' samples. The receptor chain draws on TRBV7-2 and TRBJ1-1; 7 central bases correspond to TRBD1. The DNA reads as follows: TGTGCCAGCAGCTCGGAGGGAGGGGGCGCCTCGTCTTTCTTT. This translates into CASSSEGGGASSFF.